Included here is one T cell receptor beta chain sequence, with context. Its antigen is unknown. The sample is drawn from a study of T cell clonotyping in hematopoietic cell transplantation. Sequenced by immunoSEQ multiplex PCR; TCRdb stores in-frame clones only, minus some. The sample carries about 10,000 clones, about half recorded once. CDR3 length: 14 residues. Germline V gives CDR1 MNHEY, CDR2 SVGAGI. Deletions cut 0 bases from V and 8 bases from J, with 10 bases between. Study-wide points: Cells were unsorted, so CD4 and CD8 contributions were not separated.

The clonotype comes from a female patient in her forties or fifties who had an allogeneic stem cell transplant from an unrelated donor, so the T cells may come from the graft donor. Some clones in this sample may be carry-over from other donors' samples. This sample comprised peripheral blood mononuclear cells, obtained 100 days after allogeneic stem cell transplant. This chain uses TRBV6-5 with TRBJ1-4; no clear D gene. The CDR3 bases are TGTGCCAGCAGTTACTCGGGAGCGGACGAAAAACTGTTTTTT. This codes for CASSYSGADEKLFF.